These 22 T cell receptor beta chains originate from one sample sequenced in a study of a mutant IDH1 vaccine in newly diagnosed glioma. These receptors have no known antigen. The repertoire was sequenced with immunoSEQ multiplex PCR; TCRdb's copy has only in-frame clones and lacks some. The top ten hold 3% to 3.5% of the sample, which has around 54,000 clones, roughly four fifths seen once. Noted time point: week 47, end of study. It was 300 ug of mutant IDH1 20-mer peptide that made up each vaccine dose, given with topical imiquimod. Sample: PBMCs, taken from a glioma patient whose treatment included an IDH1 peptide vaccine. The origin of the receptors is a woman between 50 and 59 years old with glioma.

This chain uses TRBV7-2 with TRBJ1-2; 8 nucleotides agree with TRBD1. The CDR3 contains 14 residues. In germline, CDR1 is SGHTA, CDR2 FQGNSA. With 5 bases clipped from V and 9 bases from J, the junction kept 11 bases outside the gene matches. The chain's CDR3 is CASSTAGTGSSYTF. In nucleotides, the CDR3 is TGTGCCAGCAGCACCGCCGGGACAGGTAGTAGCTACACCTTC.

V is TRBV5-1 and J is TRBJ2-6; TRBD1 matches 11 bases. J was trimmed by 0 bases and V by 4 bases; bases with no gene match: 3. The CDR3 covers 17 residues. Germline CDR1 and CDR2: SGHRS and YFSETQ. Written as DNA, the CDR3 is TGCGCCAGCAGCCCGGGACAGGGGGACTCTGGGGCCAACGTCCTGACTTTC. Translation: CASSPGQGDSGANVLTF.

V is TRBV5-6 and J is TRBJ1-1, with D perhaps TRBD1 (6 bases). Trimming removed 3 bases from V and 1 base from J, with 13 bases in between. The CDR3 extends over 15 amino acids. Germline loops: CDR1 SGHDT, CDR2 YYEEEE. The CDR3 region has the DNA TGTGCCAGCAGCTGGATGGGGACAACGAACACTGAAGCTTTCTTT. It specifies CASSWMGTTNTEAFF.

The CDR3 here is CASSMLGEQYF. CDR3 in DNA: TGTGCCAGTAGTATGCTGGGCGAGCAGTACTTC. This chain uses TRBV19 with TRBJ2-7; the D is unclear. Germline V gives CDR1 LNHDA, CDR2 SQIVND (reference sequence). This CDR3 has 11 residues. Trimming took off 3 bases at V and 6 bases at J, with 6 bases between the two ends.

The chain combines TRBV6-1 with TRBJ1-1; no definite D call. With 2 bases removed from V and 5 bases from J, the gap between germline ends came to 12 bases. The CDR3 has 14 amino acids. CDR1 is MNHNS and CDR2 is SASEGT in the germline V gene. The CDR3 region is CASSENGRTTEAFF. The CDR3 nucleotides read TGTGCCAGCAGTGAAAATGGCAGAACTACTGAAGCTTTCTTT.

This clone has more than one count but fewer than ten. The V call is TRBV5-1, the J call TRBJ1-4; 9 bases are shared with TRBD1. The CDR3 is 17 residues long. V was clipped by 4 bases and J by 5 bases; unmatched bases: 12. The germline V gene encodes CDR1 SGHRS and CDR2 YFSETQ. As DNA, the CDR3 is TGCGCCAGCAGCCAAGAGCTTCGGGGGACAGGGAATGAAAAACTGTTTTTT. The encoded protein is CASSQELRGTGNEKLFF.

This clone showed up many times. V is TRBV11-2 and J is TRBJ2-5; D possibly corresponds to TRBD1 (5 bases). The CDR3 extends over 13 amino acids. In germline, CDR1 is SGHAT, CDR2 FQNNGV. V was clipped by 3 bases and J by 5 bases, with 10 bases between them. The CDR3 DNA sequence: TGTGCCAGCAGCTTGTGGGGCCCCGAGACCCAGTACTTC. Its protein product is CASSLWGPETQYF.

The genes are TRBV5-1 and TRBJ1-2, with 8 bases aligning to TRBD1. The CDR3 runs 13 residues. Looked up from germline, CDR1 is SGHRS and CDR2 is YFSETQ. Trimming removed 3 bases from V and 13 bases from J; junction bases left unmatched: 11. The DNA of the CDR3 is TGCGCCAGCAGCTCAGTCCCGGGACAGGTTCCCACCTTC. Translated: CASSSVPGQVPTF.

CDR3 amino acids: CASSEIVTAEAFF. The CDR3 DNA reads TGTGCCAGCAGTGAAATCGTAACAGCGGAAGCTTTCTTT. The V and J genes are TRBV6-1 and TRBJ1-1, with D unclear. The CDR3 is 13 amino acids. V was cut by 2 bases and J by 8 bases, with 12 bases left in between. Germline V lookup: CDR1 MNHNS, CDR2 SASEGT.

The V gene is TRBV6-5, the J gene TRBJ2-1; 9 bases map to TRBD2. The V gene end was trimmed by 5 bases and the J gene end by 8 bases; junction bases not matched to a gene: 7. Germline V gene lookup returns CDR1 MNHEY and CDR2 SVGAGI. CDR3 length: 14 residues. CDR3 region: CASSIAGEVDEQFF. DNA of the CDR3: TGTGCCAGCAGTATAGCGGGGGAGGTCGATGAGCAGTTCTTC.

This clone was seen only once. This rearrangement joins TRBV7-8 to TRBJ2-7; TRBD2 aligns across 14 bases. CDR1 and CDR2 (germline): SGHVS, FQNEAQ. The CDR3 is made up of 16 amino acids. Trimming cost V 5 bases and J 2 bases; bases outside gene matches: 5. DNA of the CDR3: TGTGCCAGCAGCGTGGGACTAGCGGGGGAACCCTACGAGCAGTACTTC. As protein: CASSVGLAGEPYEQYF.

The CDR3, as DNA: TGTGCCAGCAGCCCCAGGGGGTCAAAGGGTGAAAAACTGTTTTTT. Translated: CASSPRGSKGEKLFF. The chain couples TRBV7-9 to TRBJ1-4; 7 bases fit TRBD1. With 5 bases clipped from V and 7 bases from J, the junction kept 10 bases outside the gene matches. CDR3 length equals 15 residues. The germline CDR1 and CDR2 sequences are SEHNR and FQNEAQ (reference sequence).

V usage is TRBV7-3 and J usage is TRBJ2-2; the D gene is possibly TRBD2 (6 bases). The V and J ends lost 1 base and 4 bases respectively, with 7 bases between them. Germline CDR1 is SGHTA and CDR2 is FQGTGA. There are 14 residues in the CDR3. CDR3 protein: CASSLMGGTGELFF. As DNA, the CDR3 is TGTGCCAGCAGCTTAATGGGGGGCACCGGGGAGCTGTTTTTT.

This rearrangement joins TRBV28 to TRBJ1-2; D may be TRBD1 (6 bases). Germline CDR1 is MDHEN and CDR2 is SYDVKM. V was cut by 7 bases and J by 1 base, with 16 bases left in between. The CDR3 extends over 15 amino acids. This CDR3 is CASISGTKVNYGYTF. The CDR3 DNA follows: TGTGCCAGCATTTCCGGGACAAAGGTTAACTATGGCTACACCTTC.

This clone occurred a few times. The chain joins TRBV30 to TRBJ2-1; TRBD2 matches 12 bases. The V and J ends lost 0 bases and 8 bases, in that order; junction bases with no gene match: 5. This CDR3 is 15 amino acids long. Germline CDR1 reads GTSNPN; CDR2 reads SVGIG (reference sequence). The CDR3 bases are TGTGCCTGGAGTGTACGACTAGCGGGGGAGGATGAGCAGTTCTTC. Translation gives CAWSVRLAGEDEQFF.

The V and J genes are TRBV6-5 and TRBJ1-1; D gene ambiguous. Deletions cut 6 bases from V and 1 base from J, with 12 bases between. Germline assignment: CDR1 MNHEY and CDR2 SVGAGI. This CDR3 is built from 14 residues. CDR3 nucleotides: TGTGCCAGCAGGGCCAATATCAGGAACACTGAAGCTTTCTTT. Protein sequence: CASRANIRNTEAFF.

The V gene is TRBV13, the J gene TRBJ2-5; the match to TRBD2 covers 9 bases. The CDR3 is 15 amino acids. The V and J ends lost 4 bases and 3 bases, in that order; junction bases with no gene match: 6. CDR1 is PRHDT, CDR2 FYEKMQ, per germline (reference sequence). This CDR3 is CASSSRGGAKETQYF. CDR3 DNA sequence: TGTGCCAGCAGCTCTCGCGGGGGGGCCAAAGAGACCCAGTACTTC. Using reference TRBV13 and TRBJ2-5 for the parts outside the CDR3, the full variable domain is AAGVIQSPRHLIKEKRETATLKCYPIPRHDTVYWYQQGPGQDPQFLISFYEKMQSDKGSIPDRFSAQQFSDYHSELNMSSLELGDSALYFCASSSRGGAKETQYFGPGTRLLVL.

CDR3 loop: CASSSDSSGNTIYF. CDR3 bases: TGTGCCAGCAGTTCTGATTCCTCTGGAAACACCATATATTTT. The J gene is TRBJ1-3, the V gene TRBV6-6; D remains unclear. The V gene's germline CDR1 is MNHNY and CDR2 SVGAGI (reference sequence). Trimming removed 4 bases from V and 0 bases from J, with 7 bases in between. This CDR3 region has 14 residues.

This clone was counted only a few times. CDR3 coding DNA: TGTGCCAGCAGCTTATCAGCGGGGGGCTATGAGCAGTTCTTC. It specifies CASSLSAGGYEQFF. The genes are TRBV7-9 and TRBJ2-1; 9 bases fit TRBD2. The CDR3 has 14 amino acids. With V trimmed by 2 bases and J by 8 bases, 4 bases remained unmatched. CDR1 is SEHNR and CDR2 is FQNEAQ in the germline V gene (reference sequence).

The V call is TRBV5-1, the J call TRBJ1-1; weak D call: TRBD1 (5 bases). CDR1 is SGHRS and CDR2 is YFSETQ in the germline V gene. The V and J ends lost 1 base and 3 bases respectively, with 7 bases between them. This CDR3 has 13 residues. Written as DNA, the CDR3 is TGCGCCAGCAGCTTGTTGGGGCACACTGAAGCTTTCTTT. This codes for CASSLLGHTEAFF.

The chain is built from TRBV7-6 and TRBJ2-7; D might be TRBD1 (6 bases). The V gene's germline CDR1 is SGHVS and CDR2 FNYEAQ. V lost 4 bases and J 0 bases, leaving 19 bases between the germline ends. This CDR3 spans 17 amino acids. This CDR3 reads CASSSRSRQANSYEQYF. For the CDR3, the DNA is TGTGCCAGCAGCTCCCGAAGCCGACAGGCGAACTCCTACGAGCAGTACTTC.

The V call is TRBV7-2, the J call TRBJ1-3; 7 positions agree with TRBD1. The CDR3 loop spans 17 amino acids. In germline, CDR1 is SGHTA, CDR2 FQGNSA. The ends lost 4 bases at V and 0 bases at J; junction bases unmatched: 9. In nucleotides, the CDR3 is TGTGCCAGCAGCTCGTTCCCGGGACAGAGCTCTGGAAACACCATATATTTT. The encoded protein is CASSSFPGQSSGNTIYF. The full variable domain, rest sourced from reference TRBV7-2 and TRBJ1-3, is GAGVSQSPSNKVTEKGKDVELRCDPISGHTALYWYRQSLGQGLEFLIYFQGNSAPDKSGLPSDRFSAERTGGSVSTLTIQRTQQEDSAVYLCASSSFPGQSSGNTIYFGEGSWLTVV.